The 18 T cell receptor beta chains listed next were all sequenced from one sample in a study of naive and memory T cell subsets. An equimolar mix of two oligonucleotides served as the beta constant-region primer for TRBC1 and TRBC2. The ligated cDNA underwent four PCR rounds using SP2 and nested alpha and beta constant-region primers. A single record per CDR3 protein comes from TCRdb applying MiXCR to the UMI-ligation and nested PCR reads. The table includes roughly 80,000 distinct CDR3 sequences, about 10% detected once. The specimen sequenced was naive CD8+ T cells from blood. The receptors shown here come from a human donor in good health.

The chain has TRBV9 and TRBJ2-2; D is unresolved. The CDR3 has 15 residues. The V and J ends lost 5 bases and 4 bases respectively, with 15 bases between them. Germline V gene data show CDR1 as SGDLS and CDR2 as YYNGEE. The CDR3, as DNA: TGTGCCAGCAGTCCGAGCGTATTTCCCACCGGGGAGCTGTTTTTT. It codes for CASSPSVFPTGELFF.

The table lists this clonotype with many counts. The V gene is TRBV4-2, the J gene TRBJ2-3; 8 bases match TRBD2. Germline-derived CDR1 and CDR2 are LGHNA and YNFKEQ. The trim removed 3 bases at V and 2 bases at J, leaving 19 bases unmatched. CDR3 length: 20 residues. CDR3 coding DNA: TGTGCCAGCAGCCACCCGGGACTAGGCGTCTTGGCCTTTACCACAGATACGCAGTATTTT. Amino acid sequence: CASSHPGLGVLAFTTDTQYF.

The J gene is TRBJ2-2, the V gene TRBV6-5; D might be TRBD1 or TRBD2, each matching 5 bases. The CDR3 is made up of 13 amino acids. V dropped 4 bases and J dropped 4 bases, with 7 bases sitting between them. Germline-derived CDR1 and CDR2 are MNHEY and SVGAGI. For the CDR3, the DNA is TGTGCCAGCAGTTCTGGGGGCACCGGGGAGCTGTTTTTT. Translated, it gives CASSSGGTGELFF.

The chain combines TRBV7-9 with TRBJ2-5, with 8 positions matching TRBD1. The CDR3 is 15 residues long. The germline gives CDR1 SEHNR, CDR2 FQNEAQ (reference sequence). V lost 7 bases, J lost 5 bases, and 12 bases stayed unmatched. The CDR3 loop is CASTLKQGAGETQYF. Written as DNA, the CDR3 is TGTGCCAGCACCCTGAAGCAGGGGGCTGGGGAGACCCAGTACTTC.

This clonotype was recorded a few times. The chain recombines TRBV7-9 with TRBJ1-1, with D possibly being TRBD1 (6 bases). CDR3 size: 15 residues. Germline V lookup: CDR1 SEHNR, CDR2 FQNEAQ (reference sequence). Trimming shortened V by 0 bases and J by 3 bases, and 11 bases separated the two germline ends. The DNA of the CDR3 is TGTGCCAGCAGCTTAGCGCAGGGGTCTGACACTGAAGCTTTCTTT. This translates into CASSLAQGSDTEAFF.

In DNA, the CDR3 is TGTGCCAGCAACCCTATGGGGGTCTCGAACACCGGGGAGCTGTTTTTT. Its protein product is CASNPMGVSNTGELFF. The gene calls are TRBV27 and TRBJ2-2; D may correspond to TRBD1 or TRBD2 (5 bases each). Germline CDR1 MNHEY, CDR2 SMNVEV (reference sequence). Trimming left V 7 bases short and J 0 bases short, with 15 bases between. The length of the CDR3 is 16 residues.

This clonotype was observed at least ten times. The chain has TRBV7-6 and TRBJ2-1, with D perhaps being TRBD1 or TRBD2 (5 bases each). Germline V gene data show CDR1 as SGHVS and CDR2 as FNYEAQ. CDR3 size: 14 residues. Trimming cost V 6 bases and J 8 bases, with 17 bases left between them. CDR3 DNA sequence: TGTGCCAGCAGTAAGAGGGCTTTGGGGGATGAGCAGTTCTTC. Protein product: CASSKRALGDEQFF.

This clonotype was seen only a few times. CDR3 sequence (DNA): TGTGCCAGCAGCCAAGATGCCCTAGCGGGAGACCCTAAGCACTCCTACGAGCAGTACTTC. Protein sequence: CASSQDALAGDPKHSYEQYF. The J gene is TRBJ2-7, the V gene TRBV3-1; 10 positions match TRBD2. V was pared by 0 bases and J by 0 bases, with 14 bases of the junction left unmatched. The CDR3 extends over 20 amino acids. CDR1 is LGHDT and CDR2 is YNNKEL in the germline V gene (reference sequence).

This clonotype was detected a few times. The rearrangement links TRBV9 to TRBJ2-2; 7 nucleotides align to TRBD1. The CDR3 covers 12 residues. V lost 7 bases and J lost 5; bases outside the gene matches: 2. Germline assignment: CDR1 SGDLS and CDR2 YYNGEE. CDR3 loop: CASQTGTGELFF. The CDR3, as DNA: TGTGCCAGCCAGACAGGGACCGGGGAGCTGTTTTTT.

This clonotype was detected many times. The V call is TRBV4-1, the J call TRBJ1-2, with D tentatively TRBD1 (6 bases). The CDR3 is 17 amino acids. V lost 1 base and J 8 bases, leaving 23 bases between the germline ends. Germline values: CDR1 MGHRA, CDR2 YSYEKL. As DNA, the CDR3 is TGCGCCAGCAGCCAAGTCGGAGGCAGGGGCCGCCCAAGGGGCTACACCTTC. This codes for CASSQVGGRGRPRGYTF.

The V gene is TRBV5-6, the J gene TRBJ2-3, with 7 positions matching TRBD2. Germline V lookup: CDR1 SGHDT, CDR2 YYEEEE. The CDR3 consists of 16 residues. The junction had 6 bases not matched to a gene; V was cut back by 2 bases and J by 0 bases. The CDR3 region has the DNA TGTGCCAGCAGCTTTGAGCGGGGATCTAGCACAGATACGCAGTATTTT. Translating gives CASSFERGSSTDTQYF.

The J gene is TRBJ2-3, the V gene TRBV28, with D perhaps matching TRBD1 or TRBD2 (5 bases each). CDR1 is MDHEN, CDR2 SYDVKM, per germline. Trimming removed 5 bases at V and 2 bases at J, with 17 bases between. The CDR3 sequence is 16 residues long. As DNA, the CDR3 is TGTGCCAGCAGTACCCGGGACGCCATTTCCACAGATACGCAGTATTTT. Its protein is CASSTRDAISTDTQYF.

There are many counts of this clonotype. The chain has TRBV29-1 and TRBJ2-7, with TRBD1 as a possible D gene (6 bases). V was pared by 3 bases and J by 0 bases, with 21 bases between. The CDR3 consists of 17 residues. Germline CDR1 and CDR2: SQVTM and ANQGSEA. The CDR3 region is CSVEGRGDSLSSYEQYF. DNA for the CDR3: TGCAGCGTTGAGGGCAGGGGCGATTCCTTGAGCTCCTACGAGCAGTACTTC.

The V call is TRBV5-6, the J call TRBJ2-1, with D unresolved. Trimming removed 0 bases at V and 8 bases at J, with 15 bases between. CDR1 and CDR2 (germline): SGHDT, YYEEEE. The CDR3 is made up of 15 amino acids. The chain's CDR3 is CASSLGGGPPDEQFF. The CDR3 DNA is TGTGCCAGCAGCTTGGGGGGTGGCCCGCCGGATGAGCAGTTCTTC.

This clonotype was counted at least ten times. The chain is built from TRBV10-3 and TRBJ2-3, with 9 bases identical to TRBD2. Germline assignment: CDR1 ENHRY and CDR2 SYGVKD. CDR3 size: 18 residues. The V gene end was trimmed by 8 bases and the J gene end by 3 bases; junction bases not matched to a gene: 18. CDR3 nucleotide sequence: TGTGCCATCGCCAGTGAAAATACCGGGACTAGCTATACAGATACGCAGTATTTT. It translates to CAIASENTGTSYTDTQYF.

The chain has TRBV6-1 and TRBJ2-1; 11 nucleotides match TRBD2. CDR1 is MNHNS and CDR2 is SASEGT in the germline V gene. V lost 6 bases to trimming and J lost 0 bases; unmatched junction nucleotides: 10. The CDR3 runs to 18 residues. The CDR3 sequence: CASRAGLAGGSSYNEQFF. The DNA of the CDR3 is TGTGCCAGCAGGGCCGGGCTAGCGGGAGGAAGCTCCTACAATGAGCAGTTCTTC.

The V call is TRBV5-4, the J call TRBJ1-2, with D maybe TRBD1 (5 bases). Germline CDR1 is SGHNT and CDR2 is YYREEE (reference sequence). V lost 2 bases and J 7 bases, leaving 12 bases between the germline ends. This CDR3 is built from 13 residues. CDR3 nucleotide sequence: TGTGCCAGCAGCTTTATATCAGGGTCTGGCTACACCTTC. It translates to CASSFISGSGYTF.

CDR3 DNA sequence: TGTGCCAGCAGTTTAGTTAGGTCCCCAGGGGACGAGGATCGAGAGCAGTACTTC. Translating it yields CASSLVRSPGDEDREQYF. This rearrangement joins TRBV28 to TRBJ2-7, with D possibly being TRBD1 (6 bases). The CDR3 spans 18 residues. Germline V gives CDR1 MDHEN, CDR2 SYDVKM. The ends were cut back, 2 bases at V and 7 bases at J, with 27 bases in the middle. Supplemented by reference TRBV28 and TRBJ2-7, the full variable domain reads DVKVTQSSRYLVKRTGEKVFLECVQDMDHENMFWYRQDPGLGLRLIYFSYDVKMKEKGDIPEGYSVSREKKERFSLILESASTNQTSMYLCASSLVRSPGDEDREQYFGPGTRLTVT.